These T cell receptor beta chains were read from a single sample in a study of T-cell reconstitution after alpha-beta-depleted transplantation in children. Using its own MiXCR run on the PCR reads, TCRdb lists one record per CDR3 protein. The data show around 960,000 distinct CDR3 sequences, with about 29% seen just once and 25% to 35% held by the top ten. Material: PBMCs, mostly from graft donor cells, obtained 360 days after TCRalphabeta/CD19-depleted stem cell transplant. These receptors were taken from a boy less than two years old who had a stem cell transplant for SCID, so the T cells may come from the graft donor. Both conserved end residues are part of each CDR3. The D gene is left open where the match is weak. The listing skips clone size in some rows; elsewhere it reads once, few, many or a size class.

clone_size | j_call | d_call | v_call | cdr3_aa | cdr3_nt
NA | TRBJ1-6 | NA | TRBV12-3/TRBV12-4 | CASSSHAASSSGLHF | TGTGCCAGCAGTTCCCATGCTGCGAGTTCCTCGGGACTCCACTTT
NA | TRBJ2-7 | NA | TRBV20-1 | CSASNPRGGNYEQYF | TGCAGTGCTAGTAATCCCAGAGGGGGAAACTACGAGCAGTACTTC
NA | TRBJ1-1 | NA | TRBV24-1 | CATSAVRAEAFF | TGTGCCACCAGTGCGGTAAGGGCTGAAGCTTTCTTT
once | TRBJ2-7 | NA | TRBV5-1 | CASSLGGTWISYEQYF | TGCGCCAGCAGCTTAGGAGGGACGTGGATCTCCTACGAGCAGTACTTC
NA | TRBJ2-3 | NA | TRBV6-1 | CASRSPIGGVLTDTQYF | TGTGCCAGCAGGTCCCCGATAGGGGGGGTTCTCACAGATACGCAGTATTTT
once | TRBJ2-7 | NA | TRBV5-1 | CASREGQLSYEQYF | TGCGCCAGCAGGGAGGGGCAGCTTTCCTACGAGCAGTACTTC
NA | TRBJ2-5 | NA | TRBV6-6 | CASSFPPKETQYF | TGTGCCAGCAGTTTCCCTCCAAAAGAGACCCAGTACTTC
few | TRBJ2-2 | NA | TRBV10-3 | CAIKKGKNTGELFF | TGTGCCATCAAAAAGGGAAAGAACACCGGGGAGCTGTTTTTT
few | TRBJ1-5 | NA | TRBV4-2 | CASSQDEGFELQHF | TGTGCCAGCAGCCAAGACGAGGGCTTTGAGCTCCAGCATTTT
few | TRBJ2-1 | NA | TRBV25-1 | CASSKWVSGTEQFF | TGTGCCAGCAGTAAATGGGTAAGCGGCACTGAGCAGTTCTTC
NA | TRBJ2-6 | NA | TRBV10-3 | CAISERDTTSGANVLTF | TGTGCCATCAGTGAAAGGGACACGACCTCTGGGGCCAACGTCCTGACTTTC
NA | TRBJ1-1 | TRBD1 | TRBV5-1 | CASSPATGGLNTEAFF | TGCGCCAGCAGCCCGGCTACAGGGGGTTTAAACACTGAAGCTTTCTTT
NA | TRBJ1-2 | NA | TRBV28 | CASSLGPIYGYTF | TGTGCCAGCAGCCTTGGTCCGATCTATGGCTACACCTTC
NA | TRBJ1-6 | NA | TRBV10-2 | CASSEYGQTSPLHF | TGCGCCAGCAGTGAGTATGGGCAAACTTCACCCCTCCACTTT
NA | TRBJ2-1 | TRBD2 | TRBV7-8 | CASSWGLVSYEQFF | TGTGCCAGCAGCTGGGGACTAGTGAGTTATGAGCAGTTCTTC
NA | TRBJ2-7 | NA | TRBV28 | CASSSDPREQYF | TGTGCCAGCAGCTCTGACCCGAGGGAGCAGTACTTC
NA | TRBJ1-5 | TRBD1 | TRBV6-5 | CASSYSGQGLLYSNQPQHF | TGTGCCAGCAGTTACAGTGGACAGGGTCTACTCTATAGCAATCAGCCCCAGCATTTT